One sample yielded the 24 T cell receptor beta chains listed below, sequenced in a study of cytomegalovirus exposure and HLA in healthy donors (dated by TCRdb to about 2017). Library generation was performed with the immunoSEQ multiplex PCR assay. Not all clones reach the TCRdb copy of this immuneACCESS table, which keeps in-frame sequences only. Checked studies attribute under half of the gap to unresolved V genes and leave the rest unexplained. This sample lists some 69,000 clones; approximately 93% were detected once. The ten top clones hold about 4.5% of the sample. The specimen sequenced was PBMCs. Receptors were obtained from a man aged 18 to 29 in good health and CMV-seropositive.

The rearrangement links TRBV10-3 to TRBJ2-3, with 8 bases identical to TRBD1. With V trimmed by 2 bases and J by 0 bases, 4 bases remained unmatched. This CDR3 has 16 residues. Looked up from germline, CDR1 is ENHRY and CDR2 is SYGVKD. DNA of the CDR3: TGTGCCATCAGTGAGGTGGGACAGGCTAGCACAGATACGCAGTATTTT. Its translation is CAISEVGQASTDTQYF.

DNA of the CDR3: TGTGCCAGCAGCCATCGTCCAGCTCTTGGGGACAGGGTCCACGAGCAGTACTTC. This encodes CASSHRPALGDRVHEQYF. The genes are TRBV14 and TRBJ2-7; the match to TRBD1 covers 9 bases. Per germline, CDR1 SGHDN and CDR2 FVKESK. This CDR3 is built from 18 residues. The V gene end was trimmed by 3 bases and the J gene end by 5 bases; junction bases not matched to a gene: 17.

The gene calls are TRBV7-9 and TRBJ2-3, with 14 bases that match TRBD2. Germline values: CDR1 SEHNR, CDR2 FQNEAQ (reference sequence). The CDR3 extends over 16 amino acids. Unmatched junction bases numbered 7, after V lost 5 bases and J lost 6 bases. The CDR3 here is CASSLGTSGGHDTQYF. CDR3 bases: TGTGCCAGCAGCCTCGGGACTAGCGGGGGTCACGATACGCAGTATTTT.

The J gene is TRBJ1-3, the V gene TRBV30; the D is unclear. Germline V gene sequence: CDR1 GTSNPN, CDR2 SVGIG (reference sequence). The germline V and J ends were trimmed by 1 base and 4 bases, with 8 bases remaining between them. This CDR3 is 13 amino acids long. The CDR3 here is CAWSGAPGNTIYF. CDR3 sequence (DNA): TGTGCCTGGAGTGGGGCTCCCGGAAACACCATATATTTT.

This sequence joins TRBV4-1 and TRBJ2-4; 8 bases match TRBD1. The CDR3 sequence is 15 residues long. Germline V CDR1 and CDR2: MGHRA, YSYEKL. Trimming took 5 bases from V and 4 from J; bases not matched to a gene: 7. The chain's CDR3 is CASSDDDRGKNIQYF. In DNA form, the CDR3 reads TGCGCCAGCAGCGACGACGACAGGGGAAAAAACATTCAGTACTTC.

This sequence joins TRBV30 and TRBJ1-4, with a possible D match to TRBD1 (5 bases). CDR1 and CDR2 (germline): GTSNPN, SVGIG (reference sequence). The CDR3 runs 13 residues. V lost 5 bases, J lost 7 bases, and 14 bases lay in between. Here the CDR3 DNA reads TGTGCCTGGGAAAGTAGGGGTGGTGAAAAACTGTTTTTT. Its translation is CAWESRGGEKLFF.

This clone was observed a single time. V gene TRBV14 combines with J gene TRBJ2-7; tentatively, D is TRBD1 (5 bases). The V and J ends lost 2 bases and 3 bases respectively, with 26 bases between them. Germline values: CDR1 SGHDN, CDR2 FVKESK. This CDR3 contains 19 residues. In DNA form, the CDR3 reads TGTGCCAGCAGCCAAATCTCCGGGTTGAAGACAGTTGAACACTACGAGCAGTACTTC. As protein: CASSQISGLKTVEHYEQYF. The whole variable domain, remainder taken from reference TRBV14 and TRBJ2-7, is EAGVTQFPSHSVIEKGQTVTLRCDPISGHDNLYWYRRVMGKEIKFLLHFVKESKQDESGMPNNRFLAERTGGTYSTLKVQPAELEDSGVYFCASSQISGLKTVEHYEQYFGPGTRLTVT.

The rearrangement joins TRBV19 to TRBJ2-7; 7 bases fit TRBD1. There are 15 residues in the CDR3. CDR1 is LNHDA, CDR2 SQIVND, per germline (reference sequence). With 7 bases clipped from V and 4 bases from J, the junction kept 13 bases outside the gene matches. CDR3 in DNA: TGTGCCAGTAAGCCGGCGGCAGGGGGACGATACGAGCAGTACTTC. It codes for CASKPAAGGRYEQYF.

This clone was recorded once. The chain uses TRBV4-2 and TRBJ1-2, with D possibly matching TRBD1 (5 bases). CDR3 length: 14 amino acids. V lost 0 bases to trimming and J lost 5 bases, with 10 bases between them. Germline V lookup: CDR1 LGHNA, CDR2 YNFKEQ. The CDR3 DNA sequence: TGTGCCAGCAGCCAAGACAGGGTAGGGTATGGCTACACCTTC. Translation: CASSQDRVGYGYTF.

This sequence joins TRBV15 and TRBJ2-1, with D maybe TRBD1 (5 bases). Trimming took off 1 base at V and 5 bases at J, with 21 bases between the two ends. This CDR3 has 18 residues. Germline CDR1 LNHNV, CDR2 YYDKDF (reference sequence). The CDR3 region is CATSRARVRAGYHNEQFF. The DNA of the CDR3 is TGTGCCACCAGCAGAGCCCGGGTTAGGGCAGGGTATCACAATGAGCAGTTCTTC.

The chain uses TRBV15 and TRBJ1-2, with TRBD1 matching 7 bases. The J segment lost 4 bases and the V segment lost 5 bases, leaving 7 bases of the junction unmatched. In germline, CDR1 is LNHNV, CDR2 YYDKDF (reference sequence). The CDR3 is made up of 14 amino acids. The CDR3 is CATSARDSIYGYTF. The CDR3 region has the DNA TGTGCCACCAGCGCTCGGGACAGCATCTATGGCTACACCTTC. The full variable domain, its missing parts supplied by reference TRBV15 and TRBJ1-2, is DAMVIQNPRYQVTQFGKPVTLSCSQTLNHNVMYWYQQKSSQAPKLLFHYYDKDFNNEADTPDNFQSRRPNTSFCFLDIRSPGLGDTAMYLCATSARDSIYGYTFGSGTRLTVV.

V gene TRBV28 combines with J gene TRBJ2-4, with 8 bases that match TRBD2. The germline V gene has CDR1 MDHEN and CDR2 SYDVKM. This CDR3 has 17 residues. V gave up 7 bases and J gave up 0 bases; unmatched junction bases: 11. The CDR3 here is CASTTTGGGIAKNIQYF. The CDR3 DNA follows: TGTGCCAGCACCACTACGGGAGGGGGGATAGCCAAAAACATTCAGTACTTC.

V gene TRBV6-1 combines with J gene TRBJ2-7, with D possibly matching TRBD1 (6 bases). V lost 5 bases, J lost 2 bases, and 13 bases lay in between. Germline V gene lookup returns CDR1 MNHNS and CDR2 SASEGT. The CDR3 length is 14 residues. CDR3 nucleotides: TGTGCCAGCAGTAGCAGGGGTAGCACCTACGAGCAGTACTTC. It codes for CASSSRGSTYEQYF.

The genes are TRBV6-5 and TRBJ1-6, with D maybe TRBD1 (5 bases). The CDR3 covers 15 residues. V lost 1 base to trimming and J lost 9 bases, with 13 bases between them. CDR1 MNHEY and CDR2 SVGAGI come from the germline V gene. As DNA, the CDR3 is TGTGCCAGCAGTTACTTGGCAGGGAATACTTCACCCCTCCACTTT. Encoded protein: CASSYLAGNTSPLHF.

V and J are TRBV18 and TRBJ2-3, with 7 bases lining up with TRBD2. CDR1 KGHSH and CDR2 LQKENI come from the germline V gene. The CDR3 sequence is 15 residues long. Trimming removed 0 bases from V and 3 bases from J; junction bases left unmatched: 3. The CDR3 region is CASSPPASGTDTQYF. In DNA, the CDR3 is TGTGCCAGCTCACCACCGGCTAGCGGAACAGATACGCAGTATTTT.

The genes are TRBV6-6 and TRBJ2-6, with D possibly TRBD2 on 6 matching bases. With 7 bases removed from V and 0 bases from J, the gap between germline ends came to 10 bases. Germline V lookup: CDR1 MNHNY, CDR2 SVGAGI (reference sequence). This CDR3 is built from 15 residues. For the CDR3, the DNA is TGTGCCAGCACGGGAGTGCTCTCTGGGGCCAACGTCCTGACTTTC. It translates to CASTGVLSGANVLTF.

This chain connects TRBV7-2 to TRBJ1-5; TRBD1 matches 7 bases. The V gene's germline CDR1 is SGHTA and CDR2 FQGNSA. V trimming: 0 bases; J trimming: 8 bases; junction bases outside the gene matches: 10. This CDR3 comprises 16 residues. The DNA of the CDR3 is TGTGCCAGCAGCTTAGCCTCGGACAGGCGGTTTGAGCCCCAGCATTTT. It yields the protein CASSLASDRRFEPQHF.

The CDR3 is CASSLGQGATGQPQHF. In DNA form, the CDR3 reads TGTGCCAGCAGTTTGGGACAGGGGGCAACGGGCCAGCCCCAGCATTTT. This chain links TRBV6-5 with TRBJ1-5; TRBD1 matches at 12 bases. Germline trimming cut 4 bases from V and 7 bases from J; bases unmatched to any gene: 8. The CDR3 covers 16 residues. Per germline, CDR1 MNHEY and CDR2 SVGAGI.

Here the CDR3 reads CASSQVRVGDGYTF. For the CDR3, the DNA is TGCGCCAGCAGCCAAGTTAGGGTGGGAGATGGCTACACCTTC. The V call is TRBV4-1, the J call TRBJ1-2; D is unresolved. The CDR3 contains 14 residues. V was trimmed by 1 base and J by 6 bases, leaving 12 bases between them. CDR1 is MGHRA, CDR2 YSYEKL, per germline.

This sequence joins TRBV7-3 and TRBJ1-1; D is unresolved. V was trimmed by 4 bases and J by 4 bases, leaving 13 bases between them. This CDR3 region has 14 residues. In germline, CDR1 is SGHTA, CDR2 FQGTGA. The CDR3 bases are TGTGCCAGCAGCTCCGTCCCCGGGGTCACTGAAGCTTTCTTT. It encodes CASSSVPGVTEAFF.

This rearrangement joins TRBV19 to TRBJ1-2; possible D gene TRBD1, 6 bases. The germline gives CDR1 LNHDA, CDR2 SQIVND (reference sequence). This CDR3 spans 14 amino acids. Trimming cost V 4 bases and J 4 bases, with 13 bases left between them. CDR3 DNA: TGTGCCAGTAGTACGTCACAGGGCTCCTATGGCTACACCTTC. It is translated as CASSTSQGSYGYTF.

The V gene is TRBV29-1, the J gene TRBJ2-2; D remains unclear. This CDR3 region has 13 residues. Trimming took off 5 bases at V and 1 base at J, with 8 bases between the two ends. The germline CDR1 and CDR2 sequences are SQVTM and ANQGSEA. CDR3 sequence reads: CSVTDLNTGELFF. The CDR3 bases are TGCAGCGTTACCGACTTGAACACCGGGGAGCTGTTTTTT.

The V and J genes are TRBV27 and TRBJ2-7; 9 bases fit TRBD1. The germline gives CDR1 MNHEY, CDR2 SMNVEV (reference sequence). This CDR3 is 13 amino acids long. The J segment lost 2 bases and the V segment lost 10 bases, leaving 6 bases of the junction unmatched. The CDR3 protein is CATMDRGTYEQYF. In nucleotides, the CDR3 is TGTGCCACGATGGACAGGGGAACCTACGAGCAGTACTTC.

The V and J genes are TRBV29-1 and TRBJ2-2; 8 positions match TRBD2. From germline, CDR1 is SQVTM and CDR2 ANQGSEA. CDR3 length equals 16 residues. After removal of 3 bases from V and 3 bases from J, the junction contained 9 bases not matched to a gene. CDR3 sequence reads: CSVEVSAGAYTGELFF. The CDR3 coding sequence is TGCAGCGTTGAGGTTTCAGCGGGAGCGTACACCGGGGAGCTGTTTTTT.